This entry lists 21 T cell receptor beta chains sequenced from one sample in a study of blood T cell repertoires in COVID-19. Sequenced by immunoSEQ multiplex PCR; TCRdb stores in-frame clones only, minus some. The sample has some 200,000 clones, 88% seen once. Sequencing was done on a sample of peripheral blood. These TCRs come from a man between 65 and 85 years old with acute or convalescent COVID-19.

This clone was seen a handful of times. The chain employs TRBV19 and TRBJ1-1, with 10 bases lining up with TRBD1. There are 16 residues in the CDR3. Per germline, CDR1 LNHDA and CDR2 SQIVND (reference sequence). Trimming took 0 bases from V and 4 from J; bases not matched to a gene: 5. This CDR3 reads CASSIDGGQGSTEAFF. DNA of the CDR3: TGTGCCAGTAGTATAGATGGGGGACAGGGGAGCACTGAAGCTTTCTTT.

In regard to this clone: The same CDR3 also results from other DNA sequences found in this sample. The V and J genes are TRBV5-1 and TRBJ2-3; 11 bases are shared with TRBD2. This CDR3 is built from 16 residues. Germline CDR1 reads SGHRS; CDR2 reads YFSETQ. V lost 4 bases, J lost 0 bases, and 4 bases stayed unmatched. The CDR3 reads CASSAGLAASTDTQYF. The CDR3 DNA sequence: TGCGCCAGCAGCGCGGGACTAGCGGCTAGCACAGATACGCAGTATTTT.

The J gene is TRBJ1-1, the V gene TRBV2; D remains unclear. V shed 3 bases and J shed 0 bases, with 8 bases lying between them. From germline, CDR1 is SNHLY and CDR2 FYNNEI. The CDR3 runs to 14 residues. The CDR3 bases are TGTGCCAGCAGTGACCGGAGTATGAACACTGAAGCTTTCTTT. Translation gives CASSDRSMNTEAFF. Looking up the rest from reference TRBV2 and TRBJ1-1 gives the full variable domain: EPEVTQTPSHQVTQMGQEVILRCVPISNHLYFYWYRQILGQKVEFLVSFYNNEISEKSEIFDDQFSVERPDGSNFTLKIRSTKLEDSAMYFCASSDRSMNTEAFFGQGTRLTVV.

The CDR3 nucleotides are TGTGCCACCTCCGGGTATAGCAATCAGCCCCAGCATTTT. Protein sequence: CATSGYSNQPQHF. V is TRBV6-5 and J is TRBJ1-5; D remains unclear. Germline lookup yields CDR1 MNHEY and CDR2 SVGAGI. The V end was cut by 10 bases, the J end by 0 bases, with 10 bases between. The CDR3 contains 13 residues.

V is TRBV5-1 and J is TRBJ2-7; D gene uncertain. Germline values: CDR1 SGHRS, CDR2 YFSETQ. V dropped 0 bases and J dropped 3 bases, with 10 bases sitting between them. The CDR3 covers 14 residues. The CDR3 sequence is CASSLGWQNYEQYF. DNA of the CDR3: TGCGCCAGCAGCTTGGGCTGGCAGAACTACGAGCAGTACTTC.

The CDR3 region is CSASVLAGERASTDTQYF. The CDR3 bases are TGCAGTGCTAGTGTACTAGCGGGAGAGAGAGCTAGCACAGATACGCAGTATTTT. V and J are TRBV20-1 and TRBJ2-3, with 11 nucleotides matching TRBD2. V lost 3 bases to trimming and J lost 0 bases; unmatched junction nucleotides: 11. Looked up from germline, CDR1 is DFQATT and CDR2 is SNEGSKA (reference sequence). The CDR3 loop spans 18 amino acids.

The CDR3 spells CASSHSGSSDTQYF. The DNA of the CDR3 is TGTGCCAGCAGCCATAGCGGGAGCTCAGATACGCAGTATTTT. The V call is TRBV7-9, the J call TRBJ2-3; 9 positions match TRBD2. There are 14 residues in the CDR3. Trimming cost V 5 bases and J 4 bases; bases outside gene matches: 4. CDR1 and CDR2 (germline): SEHNR, FQNEAQ (reference sequence).

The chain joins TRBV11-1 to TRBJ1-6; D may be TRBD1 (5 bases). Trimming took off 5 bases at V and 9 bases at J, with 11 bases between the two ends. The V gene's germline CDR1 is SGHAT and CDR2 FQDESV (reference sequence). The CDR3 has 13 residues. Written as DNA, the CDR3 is TGTGCCAGCAGCATCGACAGATTTTCACCCCTCCACTTT. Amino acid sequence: CASSIDRFSPLHF.

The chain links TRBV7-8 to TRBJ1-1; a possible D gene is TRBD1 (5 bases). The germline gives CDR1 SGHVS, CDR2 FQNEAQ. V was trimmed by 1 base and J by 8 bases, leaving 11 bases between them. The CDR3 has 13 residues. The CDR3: CASSLEQAREAFF. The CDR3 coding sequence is TGTGCCAGCAGCTTAGAACAGGCAAGAGAAGCTTTCTTT.

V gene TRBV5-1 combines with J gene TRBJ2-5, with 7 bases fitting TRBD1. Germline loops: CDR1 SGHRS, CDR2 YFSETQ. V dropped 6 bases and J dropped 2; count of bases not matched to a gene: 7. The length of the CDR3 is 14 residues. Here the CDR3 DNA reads TGCGCCAGCAAACTAGGGACAGTACAAGAGACCCAGTACTTC. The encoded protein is CASKLGTVQETQYF.

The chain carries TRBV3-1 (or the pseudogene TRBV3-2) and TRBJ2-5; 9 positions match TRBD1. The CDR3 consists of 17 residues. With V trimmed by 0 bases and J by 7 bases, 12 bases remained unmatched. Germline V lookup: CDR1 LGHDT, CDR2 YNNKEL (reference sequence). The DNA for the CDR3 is TGTGCCAGCAGCCAAGATTTAGTGACAGGGGGGAGGGGGACCCAGTACTTC. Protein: CASSQDLVTGGRGTQYF.

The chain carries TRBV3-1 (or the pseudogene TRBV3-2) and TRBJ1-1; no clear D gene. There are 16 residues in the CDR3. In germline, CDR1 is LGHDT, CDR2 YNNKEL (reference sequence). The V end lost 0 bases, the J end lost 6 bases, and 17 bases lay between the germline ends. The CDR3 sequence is CASSQEGGGTWAEAFF. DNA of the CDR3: TGTGCCAGCAGCCAAGAGGGAGGCGGTACGTGGGCTGAAGCTTTCTTT.

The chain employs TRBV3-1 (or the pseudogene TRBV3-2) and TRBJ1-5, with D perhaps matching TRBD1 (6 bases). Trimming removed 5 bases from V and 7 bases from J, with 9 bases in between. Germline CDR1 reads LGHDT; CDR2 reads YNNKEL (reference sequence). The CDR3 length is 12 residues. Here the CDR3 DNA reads TGTGCCAGCAGCGAACAGGGACAGCCCCAGCATTTT. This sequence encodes CASSEQGQPQHF.

In DNA, the CDR3 is TGTGCCAGCAGTGGGACAGTAAATTCACCCCTCCACTTT. As protein: CASSGTVNSPLHF. This chain joins TRBV7-9 and TRBJ1-6, with 7 bases aligning to TRBD1. Per the germline V gene, CDR1 is SEHNR and CDR2 is FQNEAQ (reference sequence). V shed 6 bases, J shed 7 bases, and the junction held 3 bases outside the gene matches. CDR3 length: 13 residues.

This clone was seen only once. The CDR3 spells CASSIGLSNTGELFF. The CDR3 nucleotides are TGTGCCAGCAGCATTGGACTCTCGAACACCGGGGAGCTGTTTTTT. V is TRBV11-2 and J is TRBJ2-2; D perhaps matches TRBD2 (5 bases). The CDR3 is 15 amino acids. From germline, CDR1 is SGHAT and CDR2 FQNNGV. Trimming pared 5 bases from V and 0 bases from J, leaving 10 bases between. The whole variable domain, remainder taken from reference TRBV11-2 and TRBJ2-2, is EAGVAQSPRYKIIEKRQSVAFWCNPISGHATLYWYQQILGQGPKLLIQFQNNGVVDDSQLPKDRFSAERLKGVDSTLKIQPAKLEDSAVYLCASSIGLSNTGELFFGEGSRLTVL.

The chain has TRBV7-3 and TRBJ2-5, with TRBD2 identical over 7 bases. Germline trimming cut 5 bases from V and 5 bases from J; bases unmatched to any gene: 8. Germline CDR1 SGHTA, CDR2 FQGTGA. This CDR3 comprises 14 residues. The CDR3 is CASSPTAGPETQYF. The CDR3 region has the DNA TGTGCCAGCAGCCCGACAGCGGGGCCGGAGACCCAGTACTTC.

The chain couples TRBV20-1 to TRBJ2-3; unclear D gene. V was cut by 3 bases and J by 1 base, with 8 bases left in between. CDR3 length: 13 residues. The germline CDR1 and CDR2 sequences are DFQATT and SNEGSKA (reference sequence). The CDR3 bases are TGCAGTGCTAGTTACACAGGCACAGATACGCAGTATTTT. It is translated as CSASYTGTDTQYF.

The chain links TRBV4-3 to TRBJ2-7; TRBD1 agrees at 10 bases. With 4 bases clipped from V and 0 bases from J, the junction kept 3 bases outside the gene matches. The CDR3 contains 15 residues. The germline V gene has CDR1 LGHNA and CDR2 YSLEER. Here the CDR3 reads CASSLGQGGSYEQYF. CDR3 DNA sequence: TGCGCCAGCAGCCTTGGACAGGGGGGCTCCTACGAGCAGTACTTC.

The CDR3 is CASSALGQPNQPQHF. The CDR3 bases are TGTGCCAGCAGTGCTTTGGGACAGCCAAATCAGCCCCAGCATTTT. The rearrangement links TRBV2 to TRBJ1-5; 7 bases agree with TRBD1. The CDR3 spans 15 residues. Germline loops: CDR1 SNHLY, CDR2 FYNNEI. The J segment lost 4 bases and the V segment lost 4 bases, leaving 7 bases of the junction unmatched.

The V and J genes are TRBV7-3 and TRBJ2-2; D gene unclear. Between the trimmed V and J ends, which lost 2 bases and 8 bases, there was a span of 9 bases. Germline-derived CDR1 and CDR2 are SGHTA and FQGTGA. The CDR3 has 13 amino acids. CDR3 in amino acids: CASSLGPEGELFF. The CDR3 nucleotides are TGTGCCAGCAGCTTAGGGCCAGAGGGGGAGCTGTTTTTT.

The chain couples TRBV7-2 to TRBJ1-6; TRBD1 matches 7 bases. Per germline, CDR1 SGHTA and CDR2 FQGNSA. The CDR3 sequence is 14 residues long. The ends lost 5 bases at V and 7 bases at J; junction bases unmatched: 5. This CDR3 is CASSTTGANSPLHF. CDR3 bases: TGTGCCAGCAGCACTACAGGGGCCAATTCACCCCTCCACTTT.